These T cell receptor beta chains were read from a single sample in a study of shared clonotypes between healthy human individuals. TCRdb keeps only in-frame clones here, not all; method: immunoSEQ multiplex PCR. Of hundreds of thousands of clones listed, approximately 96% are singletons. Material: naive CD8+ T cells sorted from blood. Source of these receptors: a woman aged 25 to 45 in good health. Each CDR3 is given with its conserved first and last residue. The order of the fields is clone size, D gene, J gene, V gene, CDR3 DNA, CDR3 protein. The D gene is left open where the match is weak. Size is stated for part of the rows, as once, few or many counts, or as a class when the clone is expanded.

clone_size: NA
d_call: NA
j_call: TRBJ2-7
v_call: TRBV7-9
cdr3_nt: TGTGCCAGCAGCTTAGGAGGGATCGAGGGGCAGTACTTC
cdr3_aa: CASSLGGIEGQYF

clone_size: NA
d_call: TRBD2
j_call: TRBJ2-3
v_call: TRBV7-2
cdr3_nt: TGTGCCAGCAGCTTAGACGATTTAGCGGGAGAAGAAGATACGCAGTATTTT
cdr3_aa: CASSLDDLAGEEDTQYF

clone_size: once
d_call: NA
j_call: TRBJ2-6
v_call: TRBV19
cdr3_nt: TGTGCCAGTAGTATAGATCGGGAGGGGGCCCACTCTGGGGCCAACGTCCTGACTTTC
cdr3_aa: CASSIDREGAHSGANVLTF

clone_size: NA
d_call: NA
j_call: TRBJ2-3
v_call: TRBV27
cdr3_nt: TGTGCCAGCAGTCCCCAAAGCACAGATACGCAGTATTTT
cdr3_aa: CASSPQSTDTQYF

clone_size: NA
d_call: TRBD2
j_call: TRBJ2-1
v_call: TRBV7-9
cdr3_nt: TGTGCCAGCAGACTAGCGGGAGAGAACAATGAGCAGTTCTTC
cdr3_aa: CASRLAGENNEQFF

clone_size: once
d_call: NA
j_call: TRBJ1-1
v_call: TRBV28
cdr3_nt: TGTGCCAGCAGTTTTCGGCAGGGTAGTGAAGCTTTCTTT
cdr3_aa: CASSFRQGSEAFF

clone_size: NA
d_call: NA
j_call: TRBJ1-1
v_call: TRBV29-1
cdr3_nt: TGCAGCGTTGAAGCCGGGTGGGATACTGAAGCTTTCTTT
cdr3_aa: CSVEAGWDTEAFF

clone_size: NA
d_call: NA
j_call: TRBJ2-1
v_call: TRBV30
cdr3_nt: TGTGCCTGGAGTGATCTATACAGCTCCTACAATGAGCAGTTCTTC
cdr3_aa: CAWSDLYSSYNEQFF

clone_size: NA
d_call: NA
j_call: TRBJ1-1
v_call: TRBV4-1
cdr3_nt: TGCGCCAGCAGCCAACGGGGTGGGGGCACTGAAGCTTTCTTT
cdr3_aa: CASSQRGGGTEAFF

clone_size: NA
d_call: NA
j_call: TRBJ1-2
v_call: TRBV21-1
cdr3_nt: TGTGCCAGCAGCCCCCAGCGGCCGGCGTATGGCTACACCTTC
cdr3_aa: CASSPQRPAYGYTF

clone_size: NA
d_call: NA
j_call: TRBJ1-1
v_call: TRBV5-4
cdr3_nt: TGTGCCAGCAGCCCCTCGGGGCTTAACACTGAAGCTTTCTTT
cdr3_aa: CASSPSGLNTEAFF

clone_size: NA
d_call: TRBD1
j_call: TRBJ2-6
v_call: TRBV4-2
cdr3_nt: TGTGCCAGCAGCCAAGAGGTAGGGACAGGGGCTTTCGCTGGGGCCAACGTCCTGACTTTC
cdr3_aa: CASSQEVGTGAFAGANVLTF

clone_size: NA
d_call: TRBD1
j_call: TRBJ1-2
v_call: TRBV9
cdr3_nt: TGTGCCAGCAGCGGATGGACAGGTTCCGACTATGGCTACACCTTC
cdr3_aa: CASSGWTGSDYGYTF

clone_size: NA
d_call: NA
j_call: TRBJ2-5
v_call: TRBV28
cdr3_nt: TGTGCCAGCAGTTTATATCGGACAGACAACCAAGAGACCCAATACTTC
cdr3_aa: CASSLYRTDNQETQYF

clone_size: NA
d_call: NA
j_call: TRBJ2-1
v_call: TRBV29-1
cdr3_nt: TGCAGCGTTGAACCCCCGCGGGGCTCCTACAATGAGCAGTTCTTC
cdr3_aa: CSVEPPRGSYNEQFF

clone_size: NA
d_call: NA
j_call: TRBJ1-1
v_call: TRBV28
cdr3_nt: TGTGCCAGCTGGAGTACCTTGGGCACTGAAGCTTTCTTT
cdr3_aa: CASWSTLGTEAFF

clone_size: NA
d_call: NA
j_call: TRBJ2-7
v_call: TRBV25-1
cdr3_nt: TGTGCCAGCAGTGTAGGGGACCACGAGCAGTACTTC
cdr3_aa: CASSVGDHEQYF

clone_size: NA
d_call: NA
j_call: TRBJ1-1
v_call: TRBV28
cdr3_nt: TGTGCCAGCAATCCCCGACGGAACCCTACTGAAGCTTTCTTT
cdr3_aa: CASNPRRNPTEAFF

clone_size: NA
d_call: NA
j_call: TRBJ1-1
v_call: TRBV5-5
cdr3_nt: TGTGCCAGCAGCTCCCACAGACAGTTGAACACTGAAGCTTTCTTT
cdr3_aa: CASSSHRQLNTEAFF

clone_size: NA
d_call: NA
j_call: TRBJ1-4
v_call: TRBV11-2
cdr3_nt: TGTGCCAGCAGCCAATTTGGGGGTCGCGGCACTAATGAAAAACTGTTTTTT
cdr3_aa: CASSQFGGRGTNEKLFF

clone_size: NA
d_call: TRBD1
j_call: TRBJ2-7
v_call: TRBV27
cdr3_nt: TGTGCCAGCAGTCTTACAGGGGATGCTCGGGAGCAGTACTTC
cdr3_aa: CASSLTGDAREQYF

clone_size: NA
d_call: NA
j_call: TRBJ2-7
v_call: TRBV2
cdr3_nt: TGTGCCAGCAGGGGGACGGGGAAGAGCTCCTACGAGCAGTACTTC
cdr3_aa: CASRGTGKSSYEQYF

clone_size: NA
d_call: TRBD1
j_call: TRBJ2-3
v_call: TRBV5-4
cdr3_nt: TGTGCCAGCAGTCCAGGGGGAGACACGCAGTATTTT
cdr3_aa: CASSPGGDTQYF

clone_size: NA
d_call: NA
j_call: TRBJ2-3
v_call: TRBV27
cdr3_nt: TGTGCCAGCAGTTTTAGACCAGATACGCAGTATTTT
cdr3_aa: CASSFRPDTQYF